These T cell receptor beta chains were read from a single sample in a study of blood T cell repertoires in COVID-19. The table came from immunoSEQ multiplex PCR; TCRdb's copy has only in-frame clones and leaves some out. Found here are around 94,000 clones, 80% to 90% of them singletons; the top ten hold 1.5% to 2%. Sequenced sample: peripheral blood. These receptors were obtained from an elderly man with acute or convalescent COVID-19. Each CDR3 is given with its conserved first and last residue. D genes are given only for firm matches. Clone sizes are given selectively: once, few, many, or a class where the clone is expanded.

cdr3_aa: CASGGSRSGELFF
cdr3_nt: TGTGCCAGCGGCGGGAGTCGGTCCGGGGAGCTGTTTTTT
v_call: TRBV7-2
clone_size: NA
d_call: TRBD2
j_call: TRBJ2-2

cdr3_aa: CASSATGGDTEAFF
cdr3_nt: TGTGCCAGCAGCGCGACAGGGGGCGATACTGAAGCTTTCTTT
v_call: TRBV7-9
clone_size: once
d_call: TRBD1
j_call: TRBJ1-1

cdr3_aa: CASSGGLAGEETQYF
cdr3_nt: TGCGCCAGCAGCGGGGGACTAGCGGGAGAAGAGACCCAGTACTTC
v_call: TRBV5-1
clone_size: NA
d_call: TRBD2
j_call: TRBJ2-5

cdr3_aa: CASSPLYTYEQYF
cdr3_nt: TGTGCCAGCAGCCCACTATATACCTACGAGCAGTACTTC
v_call: TRBV5-5
clone_size: NA
d_call: NA
j_call: TRBJ2-7

cdr3_aa: CASSQTVMNTEAFF
cdr3_nt: TGTGCCAGCAGTCAGACAGTCATGAACACTGAAGCTTTCTTT
v_call: TRBV6-4
clone_size: once
d_call: NA
j_call: TRBJ1-1

cdr3_aa: CASSYAQETQYF
cdr3_nt: TGTGCCAGCAGTTACGCTCAGGAGACCCAGTACTTC
v_call: TRBV6-2/TRBV6-3
clone_size: NA
d_call: NA
j_call: TRBJ2-5

cdr3_aa: CASSGDSKTQYF
cdr3_nt: TGTGCCAGCAGTGGGGACTCGAAGACCCAGTACTTC
v_call: TRBV2
clone_size: once
d_call: NA
j_call: TRBJ2-5

cdr3_aa: CASSVRGQDTEAFF
cdr3_nt: TGTGCCAGCAGCGTCAGGGGGCAGGACACTGAAGCTTTCTTT
v_call: TRBV9
clone_size: NA
d_call: TRBD1
j_call: TRBJ1-1

cdr3_aa: CASSPDRGNTGELFF
cdr3_nt: TGTGCCAGCAGCCCGGACAGGGGAAACACCGGGGAGCTGTTTTTT
v_call: TRBV4-2
clone_size: NA
d_call: TRBD1
j_call: TRBJ2-2

cdr3_aa: CATSRERGSPEAFF
cdr3_nt: TGTGCCACCAGCAGAGAAAGGGGTTCCCCTGAAGCTTTCTTT
v_call: TRBV15
clone_size: NA
d_call: NA
j_call: TRBJ1-1

cdr3_aa: CASSLAGGSYNEQFF
cdr3_nt: TGTGCCAGCAGCCTAGCGGGAGGCTCATACAATGAGCAGTTCTTC
v_call: TRBV11-3
clone_size: NA
d_call: TRBD2
j_call: TRBJ2-1

cdr3_aa: CASSAPMGLREQFF
cdr3_nt: TGTGCCAGCTCAGCACCGATGGGGCTGAGGGAGCAGTTCTTC
v_call: TRBV18
clone_size: NA
d_call: NA
j_call: TRBJ2-1

cdr3_aa: CSARRWGDTEAFF
cdr3_nt: TGCAGCGCTAGAAGGTGGGGGGACACTGAAGCTTTCTTT
v_call: TRBV29-1
clone_size: once
d_call: NA
j_call: TRBJ1-1

cdr3_aa: CASSLGTAGQETQYF
cdr3_nt: TGCGCCAGCAGCTTGGGAACCGCGGGCCAAGAGACCCAGTACTTC
v_call: TRBV5-1
clone_size: NA
d_call: NA
j_call: TRBJ2-5

cdr3_aa: CSVERAGVNTEAFF
cdr3_nt: TGCAGCGTTGAGAGGGCAGGGGTGAACACTGAAGCTTTCTTT
v_call: TRBV29-1
clone_size: NA
d_call: NA
j_call: TRBJ1-1

cdr3_aa: CASSGTSGYQETQYF
cdr3_nt: TGTGCCAGCAGTGGGACTAGCGGGTACCAAGAGACCCAGTACTTC
v_call: TRBV2
clone_size: NA
d_call: TRBD2
j_call: TRBJ2-5

cdr3_aa: CASSPGSTNEKLFF
cdr3_nt: TGTGCCAGCAGCCCCGGGTCAACTAATGAAAAACTGTTTTTT
v_call: TRBV28
clone_size: NA
d_call: NA
j_call: TRBJ1-4

cdr3_aa: CASSLRGNYGYTF
cdr3_nt: TGTGCCAGCAGTTTAAGGGGTAACTATGGCTACACCTTC
v_call: TRBV27
clone_size: NA
d_call: NA
j_call: TRBJ1-2

cdr3_aa: CASSVGGQSGAGNTIYF
cdr3_nt: TGTGCCAGCAGCGTAGGTGGTCAAAGTGGAGCTGGAAACACCATATATTTT
v_call: TRBV9
clone_size: NA
d_call: NA
j_call: TRBJ1-3

cdr3_aa: CASSTGVDQPQHF
cdr3_nt: TGTGCCAGCAGCACAGGGGTGGATCAGCCCCAGCATTTT
v_call: TRBV6-5
clone_size: NA
d_call: TRBD1
j_call: TRBJ1-5

cdr3_aa: CASSEAGSGGEQFF
cdr3_nt: TGTGCCAGCAGTGAGGCGGGTAGTGGGGGGGAGCAGTTCTTC
v_call: TRBV25-1
clone_size: NA
d_call: NA
j_call: TRBJ2-1

cdr3_aa: CASSTLSRAESNYGYTF
cdr3_nt: TGTGCCAGCAGTACCCTTAGCCGAGCAGAATCGAACTATGGCTACACCTTC
v_call: TRBV27
clone_size: NA
d_call: NA
j_call: TRBJ1-2

cdr3_aa: CASSSEGLRGYNEQFF
cdr3_nt: TGTGCCAGCAGCTCTGAGGGCTTAAGAGGGTACAATGAGCAGTTCTTC
v_call: TRBV25-1
clone_size: NA
d_call: NA
j_call: TRBJ2-1

cdr3_aa: CASSLVGFSGRYSYNEQFF
cdr3_nt: TGTGCCAGCAGCTTAGTCGGATTTAGCGGGAGGTACTCCTACAATGAGCAGTTCTTC
v_call: TRBV11-2
clone_size: NA
d_call: TRBD2
j_call: TRBJ2-1

cdr3_aa: CASRVAYEQYF
cdr3_nt: TGTGCCAGCAGGGTAGCCTACGAGCAGTACTTC
v_call: TRBV2
clone_size: NA
d_call: NA
j_call: TRBJ2-7

cdr3_aa: CASSIQGRREAQNIQYF
cdr3_nt: TGTGCCAGCAGCATTCAGGGACGCCGGGAGGCCCAAAACATTCAGTACTTC
v_call: TRBV7-2
clone_size: NA
d_call: TRBD2
j_call: TRBJ2-4

cdr3_aa: CASLPGGGDYNSPLHF
cdr3_nt: TGTGCCAGCCTCCCCGGAGGGGGCGACTATAATTCACCCCTCCACTTT
v_call: TRBV28
clone_size: NA
d_call: TRBD1
j_call: TRBJ1-6

cdr3_aa: CASSSEQVSSGNTIYF
cdr3_nt: TGTGCCAGCAGCTCCGAACAGGTGAGCTCTGGAAACACCATATATTTT
v_call: TRBV7-9
clone_size: NA
d_call: NA
j_call: TRBJ1-3

cdr3_aa: CASSLSHSSNEQFF
cdr3_nt: TGTGCCAGCAGCTTAAGTCACAGCTCCAATGAGCAGTTCTTC
v_call: TRBV7-3
clone_size: NA
d_call: NA
j_call: TRBJ2-1

cdr3_aa: CASSSISSEQYF
cdr3_nt: TGTGCCAGCAGTTCCATTAGCAGCGAGCAGTACTTC
v_call: TRBV6-2/TRBV6-3
clone_size: NA
d_call: NA
j_call: TRBJ2-7

cdr3_aa: CASSSGRRDEQYF
cdr3_nt: TGTGCCAGCAGCTCAGGCAGGCGGGACGAGCAGTACTTC
v_call: TRBV5-4
clone_size: few
d_call: NA
j_call: TRBJ2-7

cdr3_aa: CASSIGQGQSYEQYF
cdr3_nt: TGTGCCAGTAGTATCGGACAGGGCCAGTCCTACGAGCAGTACTTC
v_call: TRBV19
clone_size: NA
d_call: TRBD1
j_call: TRBJ2-7

cdr3_aa: CASTRKIGEGYYNSPLHF
cdr3_nt: TGCGCCAGCACACGCAAAATCGGGGAGGGGTACTATAATTCACCCCTCCACTTT
v_call: TRBV5-1
clone_size: NA
d_call: NA
j_call: TRBJ1-6

cdr3_aa: CASSARQGMAGELFF
cdr3_nt: TGTGCCAGTAGTGCCAGACAGGGGATGGCCGGGGAGCTGTTTTTT
v_call: TRBV19
clone_size: NA
d_call: TRBD1
j_call: TRBJ2-2

cdr3_aa: CASSVVVAGAYEQYF
cdr3_nt: TGTGCCAGCAGCGTTGTAGTAGCGGGAGCTTACGAGCAGTACTTC
v_call: TRBV7-8
clone_size: NA
d_call: TRBD2
j_call: TRBJ2-7

cdr3_aa: CASSLVRSGDGNEQFF
cdr3_nt: TGTGCCAGCAGCTTAGTACGGAGCGGAGATGGGAATGAGCAGTTCTTC
v_call: TRBV11-2
clone_size: NA
d_call: NA
j_call: TRBJ2-1

cdr3_aa: CASSQGGGYEQFF
cdr3_nt: TGTGCCAGTAGTCAGGGTGGAGGGTATGAGCAGTTCTTC
v_call: TRBV19
clone_size: NA
d_call: NA
j_call: TRBJ2-1

cdr3_aa: CASSLQGGTHEQYF
cdr3_nt: TGTGCCAGCAGTTTACAGGGGGGGACCCACGAGCAGTACTTC
v_call: TRBV6-2/TRBV6-3
clone_size: NA
d_call: NA
j_call: TRBJ2-7

cdr3_aa: CASIPGQGGSPLHF
cdr3_nt: TGTGCCAGCATACCGGGACAGGGAGGATCACCCCTCCACTTT
v_call: TRBV6-6
clone_size: NA
d_call: TRBD1
j_call: TRBJ1-6

cdr3_aa: CASSRSGDVYEQYF
cdr3_nt: TGTGCCAGTAGTCGGTCAGGGGATGTCTACGAGCAGTACTTC
v_call: TRBV19
clone_size: NA
d_call: NA
j_call: TRBJ2-7

cdr3_aa: CASSEGTMGTNRHF
cdr3_nt: TGTGCCAGCAGTGAAGGAACAATGGGCACCAACCGGCACTTC
v_call: TRBV6-1
clone_size: NA
d_call: NA
j_call: TRBJ2-7

cdr3_aa: CASSLEGLATGELFF
cdr3_nt: TGCGCCAGCAGCTTGGAAGGACTAGCCACCGGGGAGCTGTTTTTT
v_call: TRBV5-1
clone_size: NA
d_call: TRBD2
j_call: TRBJ2-2

cdr3_aa: CASQGTSGTAETQYF
cdr3_nt: TGTGCCAGCCAGGGGACTAGCGGGACTGCAGAGACCCAGTACTTC
v_call: TRBV19
clone_size: NA
d_call: TRBD2
j_call: TRBJ2-5

cdr3_aa: CASSPLAGAVTDTQYF
cdr3_nt: TGTGCCAGCAGCCCGCTAGCGGGAGCCGTCACAGATACGCAGTATTTT
v_call: TRBV11-2
clone_size: few
d_call: TRBD2
j_call: TRBJ2-3

cdr3_aa: CASSQGDSGEKLFF
cdr3_nt: TGTGCCAGCAGCCAAGGGGACAGTGGTGAAAAACTGTTTTTT
v_call: TRBV4-2
clone_size: NA
d_call: TRBD1
j_call: TRBJ1-4

cdr3_aa: CASRRQAREAFF
cdr3_nt: TGTGCCAGCAGGAGACAGGCTCGGGAAGCTTTCTTT
v_call: TRBV6-5
clone_size: NA
d_call: NA
j_call: TRBJ1-1

cdr3_aa: CASSSPSTTRENTEAFF
cdr3_nt: TGTGCCAGCAGTTCCCCCTCCACGACACGGGAGAACACTGAAGCTTTCTTT
v_call: TRBV28
clone_size: NA
d_call: NA
j_call: TRBJ1-1

cdr3_aa: CASSYRITGGYNSPLHF
cdr3_nt: TGTGCCAGCAGTTACCGAATAACAGGGGGCTATAATTCACCCCTCCACTTT
v_call: TRBV6-2/TRBV6-3
clone_size: few
d_call: TRBD1
j_call: TRBJ1-6